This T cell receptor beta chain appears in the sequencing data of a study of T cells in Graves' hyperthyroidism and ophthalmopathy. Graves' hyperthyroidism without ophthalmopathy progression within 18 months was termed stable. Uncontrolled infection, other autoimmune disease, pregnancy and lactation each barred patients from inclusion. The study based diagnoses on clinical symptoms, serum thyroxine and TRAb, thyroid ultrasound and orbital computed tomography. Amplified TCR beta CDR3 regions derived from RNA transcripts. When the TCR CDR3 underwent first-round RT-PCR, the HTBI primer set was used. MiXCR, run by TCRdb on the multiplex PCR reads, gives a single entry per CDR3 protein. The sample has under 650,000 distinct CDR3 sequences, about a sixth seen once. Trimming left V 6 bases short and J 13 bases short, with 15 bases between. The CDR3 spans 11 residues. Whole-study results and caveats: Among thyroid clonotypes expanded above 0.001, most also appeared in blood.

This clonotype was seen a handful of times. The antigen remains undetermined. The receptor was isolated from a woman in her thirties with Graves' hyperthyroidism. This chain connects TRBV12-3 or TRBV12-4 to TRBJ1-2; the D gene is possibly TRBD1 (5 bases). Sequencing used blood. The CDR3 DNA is TGTGCCAGCAGCCTAGGGGACCCCGGCACCTTC. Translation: CASSLGDPGTF.